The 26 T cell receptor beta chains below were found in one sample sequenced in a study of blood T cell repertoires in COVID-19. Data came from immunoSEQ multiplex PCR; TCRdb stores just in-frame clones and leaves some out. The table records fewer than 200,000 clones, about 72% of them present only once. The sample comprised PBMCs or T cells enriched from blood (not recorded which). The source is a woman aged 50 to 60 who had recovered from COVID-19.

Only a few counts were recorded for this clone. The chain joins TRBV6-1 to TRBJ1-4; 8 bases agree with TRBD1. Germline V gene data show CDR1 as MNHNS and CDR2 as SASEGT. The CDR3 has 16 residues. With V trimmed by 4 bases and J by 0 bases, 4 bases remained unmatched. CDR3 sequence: CASSGTGTATNEKLFF. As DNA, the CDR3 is TGTGCCAGCAGTGGGACAGGGACTGCAACTAATGAAAAACTGTTTTTT.

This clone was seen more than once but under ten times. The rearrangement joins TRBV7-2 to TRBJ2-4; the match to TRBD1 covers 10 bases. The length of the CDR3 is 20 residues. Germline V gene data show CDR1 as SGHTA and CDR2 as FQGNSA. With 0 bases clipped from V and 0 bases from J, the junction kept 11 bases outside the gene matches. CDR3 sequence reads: CASSLAPGTGDALAKNIQYF. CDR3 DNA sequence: TGTGCCAGCAGCTTAGCCCCCGGGACAGGGGACGCACTAGCCAAAAACATTCAGTACTTC.

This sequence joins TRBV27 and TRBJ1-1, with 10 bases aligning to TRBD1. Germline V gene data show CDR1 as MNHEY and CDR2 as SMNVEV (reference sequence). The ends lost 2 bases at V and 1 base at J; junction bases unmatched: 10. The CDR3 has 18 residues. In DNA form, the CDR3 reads TGTGCCAGCAGTTTAGGGGGACAGGGGAGGAGGAGGAACACTGAAGCTTTCTTT. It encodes CASSLGGQGRRRNTEAFF.

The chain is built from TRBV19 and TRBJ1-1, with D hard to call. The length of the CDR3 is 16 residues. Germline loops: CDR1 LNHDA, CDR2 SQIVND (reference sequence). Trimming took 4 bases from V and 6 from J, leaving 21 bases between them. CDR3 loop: CASSTPHRGGHPEAFF. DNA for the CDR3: TGTGCCAGTAGTACCCCGCATCGGGGTGGCCACCCTGAAGCTTTCTTT.

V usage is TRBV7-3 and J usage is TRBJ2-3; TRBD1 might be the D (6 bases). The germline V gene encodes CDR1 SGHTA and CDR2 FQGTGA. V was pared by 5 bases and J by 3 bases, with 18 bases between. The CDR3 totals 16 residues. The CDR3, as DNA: TGTGCCAGCAGCCGACCTAGGGGGACGGCAACAGATACGCAGTATTTT. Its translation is CASSRPRGTATDTQYF.

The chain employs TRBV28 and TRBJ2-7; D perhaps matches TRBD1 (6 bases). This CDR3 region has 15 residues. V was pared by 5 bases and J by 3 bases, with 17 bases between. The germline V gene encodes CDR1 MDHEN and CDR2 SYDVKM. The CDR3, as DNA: TGTGCCAGCAGTACTCGGGGAACAGGGAACTACGAGCAGTACTTC. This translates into CASSTRGTGNYEQYF. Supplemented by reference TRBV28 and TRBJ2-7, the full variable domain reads DVKVTQSSRYLVKRTGEKVFLECVQDMDHENMFWYRQDPGLGLRLIYFSYDVKMKEKGDIPEGYSVSREKKERFSLILESASTNQTSMYLCASSTRGTGNYEQYFGPGTRLTVT.

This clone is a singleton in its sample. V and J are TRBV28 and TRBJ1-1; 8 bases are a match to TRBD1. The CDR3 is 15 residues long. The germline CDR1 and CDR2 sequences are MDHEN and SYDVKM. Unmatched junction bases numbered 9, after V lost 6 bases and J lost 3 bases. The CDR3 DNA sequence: TGTGCCAGCAGCTTACAAGGACAGGGATACACTGAAGCTTTCTTT. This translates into CASSLQGQGYTEAFF. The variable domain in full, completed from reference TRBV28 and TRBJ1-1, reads DVKVTQSSRYLVKRTGEKVFLECVQDMDHENMFWYRQDPGLGLRLIYFSYDVKMKEKGDIPEGYSVSREKKERFSLILESASTNQTSMYLCASSLQGQGYTEAFFGQGTRLTVV.

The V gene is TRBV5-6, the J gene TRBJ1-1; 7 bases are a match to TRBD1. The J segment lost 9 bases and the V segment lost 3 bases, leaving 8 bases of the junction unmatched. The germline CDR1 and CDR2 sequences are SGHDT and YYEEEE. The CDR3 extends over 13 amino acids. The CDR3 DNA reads TGTGCCAGCAGCTGGTATCGGACAGGCCAAGCTTTCTTT. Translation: CASSWYRTGQAFF.

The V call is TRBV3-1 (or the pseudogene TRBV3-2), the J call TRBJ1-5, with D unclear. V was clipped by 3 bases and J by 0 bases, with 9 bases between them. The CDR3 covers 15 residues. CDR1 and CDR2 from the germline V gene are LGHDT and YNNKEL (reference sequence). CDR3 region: CASSQDGNSNQPQHF. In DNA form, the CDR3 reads TGTGCCAGCAGCCAGGACGGGAATAGCAATCAGCCCCAGCATTTT.

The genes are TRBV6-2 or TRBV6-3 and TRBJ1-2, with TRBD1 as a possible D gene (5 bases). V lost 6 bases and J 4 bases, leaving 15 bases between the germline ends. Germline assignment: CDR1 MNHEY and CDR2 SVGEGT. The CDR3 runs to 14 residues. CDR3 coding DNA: TGTGCCAGCAGCACCGGGTTACAGGCCTATGGCTACACCTTC. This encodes CASSTGLQAYGYTF.

The CDR3 region is CATSRDWDRDTEAFF. CDR3 sequence (DNA): TGTGCCACCAGCAGAGATTGGGACAGGGACACTGAAGCTTTCTTT. The chain uses TRBV15 and TRBJ1-1, with 9 bases lining up with TRBD1. CDR3 length: 15 residues. Per the germline V gene, CDR1 is LNHNV and CDR2 is YYDKDF (reference sequence). V dropped 0 bases and J dropped 3; count of bases not matched to a gene: 2.

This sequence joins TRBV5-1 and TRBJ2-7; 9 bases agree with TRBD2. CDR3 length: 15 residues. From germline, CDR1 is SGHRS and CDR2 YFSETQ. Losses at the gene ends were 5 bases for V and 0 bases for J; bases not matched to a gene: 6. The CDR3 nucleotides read TGCGCCAGCAGTGGTACTAGCGGGTCCTCCTACGAGCAGTACTTC. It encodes CASSGTSGSSYEQYF.

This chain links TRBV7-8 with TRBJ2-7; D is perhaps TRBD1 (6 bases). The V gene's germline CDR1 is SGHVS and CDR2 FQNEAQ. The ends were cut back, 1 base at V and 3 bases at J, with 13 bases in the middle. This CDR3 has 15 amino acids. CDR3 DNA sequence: TGTGCCAGCAGCTTAGTCACGACAGGATTCTACGAGCAGTACTTC. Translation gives CASSLVTTGFYEQYF.

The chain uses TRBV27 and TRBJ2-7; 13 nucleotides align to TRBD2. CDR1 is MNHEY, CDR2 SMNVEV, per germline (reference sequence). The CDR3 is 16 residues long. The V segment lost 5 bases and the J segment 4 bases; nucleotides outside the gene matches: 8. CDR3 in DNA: TGTGCCAGCAGTGAACGGGGGACTAGCGGGATTTACGAGCAGTACTTC. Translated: CASSERGTSGIYEQYF.

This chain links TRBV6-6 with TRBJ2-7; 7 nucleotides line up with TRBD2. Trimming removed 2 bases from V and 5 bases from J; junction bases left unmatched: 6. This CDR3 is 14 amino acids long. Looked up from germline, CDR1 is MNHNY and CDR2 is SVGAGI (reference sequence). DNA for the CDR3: TGTGCCAGCAGTTACCCGAGCGGGAACAACGAGCAGTACTTC. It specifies CASSYPSGNNEQYF.

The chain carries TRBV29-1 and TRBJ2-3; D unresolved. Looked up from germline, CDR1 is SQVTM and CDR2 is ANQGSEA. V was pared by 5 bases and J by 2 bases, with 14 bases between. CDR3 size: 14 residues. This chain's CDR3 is CSVQVLDPTDTQYF. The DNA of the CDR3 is TGCAGCGTTCAAGTCCTAGACCCCACAGATACGCAGTATTTT.

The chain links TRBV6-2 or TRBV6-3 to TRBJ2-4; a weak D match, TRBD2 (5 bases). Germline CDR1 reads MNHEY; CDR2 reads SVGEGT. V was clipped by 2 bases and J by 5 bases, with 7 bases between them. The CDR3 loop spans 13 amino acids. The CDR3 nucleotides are TGTGCCAGCAGTTACCTAGCAGAAAACATTCAGTACTTC. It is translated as CASSYLAENIQYF.

The CDR3 region has the DNA TGTGCCAGCAGTTGCCACAGGGGGGAAGGCGAGCAGTACTTC. It yields the protein CASSCHRGEGEQYF. The chain has TRBV6-5 and TRBJ2-7; 8 bases agree with TRBD1. Trimming at V came to 4 bases and at J to 6 bases, leaving 8 bases not matched to a gene. This CDR3 region has 14 residues. Looked up from germline, CDR1 is MNHEY and CDR2 is SVGAGI.

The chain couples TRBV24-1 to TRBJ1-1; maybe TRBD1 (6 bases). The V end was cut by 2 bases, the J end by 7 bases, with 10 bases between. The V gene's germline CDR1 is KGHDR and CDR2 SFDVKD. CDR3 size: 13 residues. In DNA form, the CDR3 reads TGTGCCACCAGTGATTCCAACAGGGATGAAGCTTTCTTT. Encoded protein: CATSDSNRDEAFF.

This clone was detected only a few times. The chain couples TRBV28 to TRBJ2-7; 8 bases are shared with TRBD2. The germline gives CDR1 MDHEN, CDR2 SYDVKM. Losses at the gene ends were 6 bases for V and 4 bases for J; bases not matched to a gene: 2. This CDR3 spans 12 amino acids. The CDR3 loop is CASRIAGYEQYF. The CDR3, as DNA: TGTGCCAGCAGGATAGCGGGGTACGAGCAGTACTTC. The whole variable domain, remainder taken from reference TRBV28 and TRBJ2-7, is DVKVTQSSRYLVKRTGEKVFLECVQDMDHENMFWYRQDPGLGLRLIYFSYDVKMKEKGDIPEGYSVSREKKERFSLILESASTNQTSMYLCASRIAGYEQYFGPGTRLTVT.

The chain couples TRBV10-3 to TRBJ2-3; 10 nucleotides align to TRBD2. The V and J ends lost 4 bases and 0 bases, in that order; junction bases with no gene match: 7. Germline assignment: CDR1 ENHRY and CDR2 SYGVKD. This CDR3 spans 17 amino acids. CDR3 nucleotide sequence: TGTGCCATCAGTGTGTCTAGCGGGAGTCTAAGCACAGATACGCAGTATTTT. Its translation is CAISVSSGSLSTDTQYF.

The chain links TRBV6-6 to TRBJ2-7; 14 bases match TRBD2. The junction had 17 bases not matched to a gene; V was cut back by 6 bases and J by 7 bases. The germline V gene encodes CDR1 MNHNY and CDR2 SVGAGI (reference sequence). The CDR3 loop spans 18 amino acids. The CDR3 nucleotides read TGTGCCAGCAGCCGAAAGGGACTAGCGGGAGTCCTTACTAGAGAGCAGTACTTC. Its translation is CASSRKGLAGVLTREQYF.

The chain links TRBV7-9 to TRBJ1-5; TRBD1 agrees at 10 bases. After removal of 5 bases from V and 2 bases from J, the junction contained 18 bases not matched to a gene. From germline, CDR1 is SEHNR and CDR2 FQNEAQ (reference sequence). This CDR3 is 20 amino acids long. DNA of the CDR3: TGTGCCAGCAGCAGTGGTGCGGGACAGGGGTCCCCCATAGGCAATCAGCCCCAGCATTTT. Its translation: CASSSGAGQGSPIGNQPQHF.

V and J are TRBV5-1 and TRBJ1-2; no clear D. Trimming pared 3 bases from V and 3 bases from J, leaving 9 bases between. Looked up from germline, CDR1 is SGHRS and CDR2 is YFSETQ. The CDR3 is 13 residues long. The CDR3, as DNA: TGCGCCAGCAGCTCTTCGGGAGACTATGGCTACACCTTC. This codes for CASSSSGDYGYTF.

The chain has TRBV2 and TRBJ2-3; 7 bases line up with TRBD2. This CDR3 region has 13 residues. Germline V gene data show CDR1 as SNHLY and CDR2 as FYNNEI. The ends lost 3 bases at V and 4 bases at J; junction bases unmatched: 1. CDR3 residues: CASSDRGADTQYF. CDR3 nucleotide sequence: TGTGCCAGCAGTGATCGGGGGGCAGATACGCAGTATTTT.

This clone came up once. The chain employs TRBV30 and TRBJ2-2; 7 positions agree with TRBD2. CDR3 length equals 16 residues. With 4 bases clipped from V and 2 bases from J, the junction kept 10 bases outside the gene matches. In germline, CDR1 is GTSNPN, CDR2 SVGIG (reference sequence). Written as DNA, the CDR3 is TGTGCCTGGACCCCCCTAACTAGCGCCAACACCGGGGAGCTGTTTTTT. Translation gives CAWTPLTSANTGELFF.